The clone carrying this TCR beta chain came up once. As yet, its antigen is unknown. Relative to the germline gene, one junction end is altered; a read error may explain this. The data originate from a study of neurological immune-mediated disorders. Each TCR transcript was tagged with a 10-nucleotide random UMI during 5'RACE. TCRdb reprocessed the 5' RACE reads via MiXCR and lists one record per CDR3 protein. The sample lists about 22,000 distinct CDR3 sequences, about 9.4% occurring once. Regarding the study as a whole: Multiple sclerosis patients had less TCR clonal expansion than even healthy controls, unlike HTLV-1-associated myelopathy. None of the CDR3 amino acid sequences found in expanded clones was shared across subjects. This suggests that the TCR-beta repertoires were private in all groups.

The receptor's source is a woman in her sixties with HTLV-1-associated myelopathy (HAM/TSP). Sample: PBMCs.

In DNA, the CDR3 is TGTGCCAGCAGCACGGTACAGGGGGCCTATAATTCACCCCTACACTTT. The encoded protein is CASSTVQGAYNSPLHF. The rearrangement links TRBV13 to TRBJ1-6; 9 bases agree with TRBD1. This CDR3 region has 16 residues. The germline gives CDR1 PRHDT, CDR2 FYEKMQ (reference sequence). The entire variable domain, with the rest obtained from reference TRBV13 and TRBJ1-6, is as follows: AAGVIQSPRHLIKEKRETATLKCYPIPRHDTVYWYQQGPGQDPQFLISFYEKMQSDKGSIPDRFSAQQFSDYHSELNMSSLELGDSALYFCASSTVQGAYNSPLHFGNGTRLTVT.